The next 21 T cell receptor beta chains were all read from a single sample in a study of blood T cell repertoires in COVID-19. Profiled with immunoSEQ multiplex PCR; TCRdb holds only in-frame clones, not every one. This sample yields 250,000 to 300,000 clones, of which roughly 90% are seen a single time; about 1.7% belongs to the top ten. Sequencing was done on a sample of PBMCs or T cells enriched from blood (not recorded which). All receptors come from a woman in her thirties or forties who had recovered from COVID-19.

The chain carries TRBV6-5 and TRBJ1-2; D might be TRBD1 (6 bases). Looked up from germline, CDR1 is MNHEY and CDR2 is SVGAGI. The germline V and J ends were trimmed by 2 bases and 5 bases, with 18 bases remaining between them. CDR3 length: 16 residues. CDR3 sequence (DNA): TGTGCCAGCAGTTACCCGGGGACACCTAACCGATATGGCTACACCTTC. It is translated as CASSYPGTPNRYGYTF.

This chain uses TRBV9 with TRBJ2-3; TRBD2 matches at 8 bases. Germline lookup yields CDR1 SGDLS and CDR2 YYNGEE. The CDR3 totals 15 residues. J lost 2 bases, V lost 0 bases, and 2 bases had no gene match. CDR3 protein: CASSVERGITDTQYF. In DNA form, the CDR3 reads TGTGCCAGCAGCGTAGAGCGGGGGATCACAGATACGCAGTATTTT.

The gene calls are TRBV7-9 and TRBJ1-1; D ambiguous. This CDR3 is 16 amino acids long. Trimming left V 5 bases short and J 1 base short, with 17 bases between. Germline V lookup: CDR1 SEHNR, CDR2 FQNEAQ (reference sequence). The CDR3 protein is CASSRVVERENTEAFF. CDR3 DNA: TGTGCCAGCAGCCGAGTAGTTGAACGAGAGAACACTGAAGCTTTCTTT. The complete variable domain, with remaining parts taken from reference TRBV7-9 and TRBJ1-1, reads DTGVSQNPRHKITKRGQNVTFRCDPISEHNRLYWYRQTLGQGPEFLTYFQNEAQLEKSRLLSDRFSAERPKGSFSTLEIQRTEQGDSAMYLCASSRVVERENTEAFFGQGTRLTVV.

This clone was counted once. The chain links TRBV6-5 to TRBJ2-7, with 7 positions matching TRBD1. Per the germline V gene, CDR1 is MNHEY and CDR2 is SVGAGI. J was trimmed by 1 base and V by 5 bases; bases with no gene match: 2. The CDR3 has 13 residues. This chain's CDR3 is CASSKDRSYEQYF. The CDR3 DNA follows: TGTGCCAGCAGTAAGGACAGGTCCTACGAGCAGTACTTC.

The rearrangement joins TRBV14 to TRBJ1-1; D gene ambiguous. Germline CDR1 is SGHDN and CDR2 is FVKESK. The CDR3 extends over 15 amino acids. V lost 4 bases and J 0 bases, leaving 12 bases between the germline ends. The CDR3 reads CASSPLEYMNTEAFF. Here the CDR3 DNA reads TGTGCCAGCAGCCCCTTGGAGTACATGAACACTGAAGCTTTCTTT.

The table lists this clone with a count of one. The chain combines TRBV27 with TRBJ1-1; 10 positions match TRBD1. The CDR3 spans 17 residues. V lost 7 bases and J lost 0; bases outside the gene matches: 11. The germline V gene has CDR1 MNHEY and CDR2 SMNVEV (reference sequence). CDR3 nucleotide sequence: TGTGCCAGCAACCTAATTCGGACAGGGGGTATGAACACTGAAGCTTTCTTT. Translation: CASNLIRTGGMNTEAFF.

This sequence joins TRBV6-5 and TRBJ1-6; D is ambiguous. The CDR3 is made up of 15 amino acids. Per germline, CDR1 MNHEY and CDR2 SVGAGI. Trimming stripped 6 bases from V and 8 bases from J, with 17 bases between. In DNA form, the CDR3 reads TGTGCCAGCAGGAAGCGGCACGGGAATGATTCACCCCTCCACTTT. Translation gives CASRKRHGNDSPLHF.

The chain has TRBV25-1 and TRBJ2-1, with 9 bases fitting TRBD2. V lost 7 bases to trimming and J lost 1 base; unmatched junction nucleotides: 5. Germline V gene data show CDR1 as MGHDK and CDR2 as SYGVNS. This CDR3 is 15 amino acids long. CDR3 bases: TGTGCCAGCAAGCTAGCGGGGAGGTCCTACAATGAGCAGTTCTTC. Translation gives CASKLAGRSYNEQFF.

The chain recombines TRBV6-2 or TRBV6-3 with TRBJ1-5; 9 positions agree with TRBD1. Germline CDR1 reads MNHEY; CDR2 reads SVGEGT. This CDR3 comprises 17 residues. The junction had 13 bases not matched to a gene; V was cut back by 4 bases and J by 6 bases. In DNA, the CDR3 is TGTGCCAGCAGTTCTATCGTACTACAGGGGGCTAGTCAGCCCCAGCATTTT. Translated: CASSSIVLQGASQPQHF.

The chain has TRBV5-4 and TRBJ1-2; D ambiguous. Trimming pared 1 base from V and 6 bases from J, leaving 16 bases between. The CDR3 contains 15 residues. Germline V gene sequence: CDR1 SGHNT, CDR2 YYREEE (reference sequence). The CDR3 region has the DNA TGTGCCAGCAGCTTGACCTCGGGAGGGCGGGATGGCTACACCTTC. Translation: CASSLTSGGRDGYTF.

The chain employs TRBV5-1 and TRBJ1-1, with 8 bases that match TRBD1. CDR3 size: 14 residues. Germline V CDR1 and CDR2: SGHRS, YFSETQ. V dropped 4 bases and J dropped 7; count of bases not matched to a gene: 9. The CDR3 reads CASSPRQGPGEAFF. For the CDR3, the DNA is TGCGCCAGCAGCCCAAGACAGGGGCCCGGTGAAGCTTTCTTT.

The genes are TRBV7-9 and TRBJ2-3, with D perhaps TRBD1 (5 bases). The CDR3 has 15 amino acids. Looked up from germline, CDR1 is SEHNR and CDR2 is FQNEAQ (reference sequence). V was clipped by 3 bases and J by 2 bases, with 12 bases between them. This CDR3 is CASSFDSHYTDTQYF. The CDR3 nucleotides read TGTGCCAGCAGCTTCGACAGCCACTACACAGATACGCAGTATTTT.

The CDR3 spells CASSSYRQGRDYGYTF. In DNA form, the CDR3 reads TGTGCCAGCAGCTCCTACCGACAGGGGAGAGACTATGGCTACACCTTC. J is TRBJ1-2 and V is TRBV7-8; 8 positions match TRBD1. With V trimmed by 4 bases and J by 3 bases, 10 bases remained unmatched. The CDR3 length is 16 residues. The germline CDR1 and CDR2 sequences are SGHVS and FQNEAQ.

The CDR3, as DNA: TGCGCCAGCAGCTCGGATGGAGGGATGACAGATACGCAGTATTTT. Its protein product is CASSSDGGMTDTQYF. V gene TRBV5-1 combines with J gene TRBJ2-3, with a tentative D call TRBD2 (6 bases). The V end lost 3 bases, the J end lost 3 bases, and 14 bases lay between the germline ends. The CDR3 has 15 amino acids. CDR1 SGHRS and CDR2 YFSETQ come from the germline V gene.

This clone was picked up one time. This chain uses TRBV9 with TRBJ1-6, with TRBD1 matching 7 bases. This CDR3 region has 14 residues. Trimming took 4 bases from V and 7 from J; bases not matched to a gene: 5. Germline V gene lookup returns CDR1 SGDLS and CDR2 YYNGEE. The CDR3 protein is CASSLDRDNSPLHF. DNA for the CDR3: TGTGCCAGCAGCTTAGACAGGGACAATTCACCCCTCCACTTT. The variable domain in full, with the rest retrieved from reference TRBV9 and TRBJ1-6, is DSGVTQTPKHLITATGQRVTLRCSPRSGDLSVYWYQQSLDQGLQFLIQYYNGEERAKGNILERFSAQQFPDLHSELNLSSLELGDSALYFCASSLDRDNSPLHFGNGTRLTVT.

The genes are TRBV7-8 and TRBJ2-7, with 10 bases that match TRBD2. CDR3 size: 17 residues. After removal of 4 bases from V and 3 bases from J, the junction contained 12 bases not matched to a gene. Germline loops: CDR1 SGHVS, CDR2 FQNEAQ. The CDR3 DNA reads TGTGCCAGCAGCTCCAGAGGCCTTAGCGGGAGGAACTACGAGCAGTACTTC. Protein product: CASSSRGLSGRNYEQYF. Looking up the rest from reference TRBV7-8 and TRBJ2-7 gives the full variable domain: GAGVSQSPRYKVAKRGQDVALRCDPISGHVSLFWYQQALGQGPEFLTYFQNEAQLDKSGLPSDRFFAERPEGSVSTLKIQRTQQEDSAVYLCASSSRGLSGRNYEQYFGPGTRLTVT.

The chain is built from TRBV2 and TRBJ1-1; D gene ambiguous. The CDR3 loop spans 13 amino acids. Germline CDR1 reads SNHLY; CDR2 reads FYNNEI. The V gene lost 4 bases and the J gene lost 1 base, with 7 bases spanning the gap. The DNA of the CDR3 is TGTGCCAGCAGTGCGGAGGGGAACACTGAAGCTTTCTTT. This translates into CASSAEGNTEAFF.

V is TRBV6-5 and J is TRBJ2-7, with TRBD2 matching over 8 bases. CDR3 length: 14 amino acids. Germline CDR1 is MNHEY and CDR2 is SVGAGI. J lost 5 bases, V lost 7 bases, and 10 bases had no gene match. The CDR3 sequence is CASISTGGPHEQYF. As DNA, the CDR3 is TGTGCCAGCATCTCTACGGGAGGGCCCCACGAGCAGTACTTC.

The chain's CDR3 is CASSSLEQGDYGYTF. For the CDR3, the DNA is TGTGCCAGCAGCTCCCTCGAACAGGGAGACTATGGCTACACCTTC. This chain joins TRBV5-5 and TRBJ1-2, with TRBD1 as a possible D gene (6 bases). CDR3 size: 15 residues. Per germline, CDR1 SGHKS and CDR2 YYEKEE (reference sequence). V dropped 3 bases and J dropped 3 bases, with 15 bases sitting between them.

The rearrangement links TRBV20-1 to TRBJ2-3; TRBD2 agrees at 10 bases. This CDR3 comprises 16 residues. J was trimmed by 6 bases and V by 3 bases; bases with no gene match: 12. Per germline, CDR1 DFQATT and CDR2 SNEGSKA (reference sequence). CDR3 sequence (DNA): TGCAGTGCTAGTCTTGAAGCGGGGGGGCCGGGTGATACGCAGTATTTT. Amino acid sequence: CSASLEAGGPGDTQYF.

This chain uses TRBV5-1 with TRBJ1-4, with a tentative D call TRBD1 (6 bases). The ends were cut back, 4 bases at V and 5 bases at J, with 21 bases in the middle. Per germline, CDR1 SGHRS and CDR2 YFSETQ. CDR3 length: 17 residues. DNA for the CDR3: TGCGCCAGCAGCCCTGGACAGCCTTCGACACTCAATGAAAAACTGTTTTTT. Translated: CASSPGQPSTLNEKLFF.